This TCR beta chain was identified during a study of TIL therapy for anti-PD-1-resistant metastatic lung cancer. Looking at the study overall: Tumors carried a median 1.5 non-synonymous mutations per megabase.

The libraries were made with immunoSEQ v3. Libraries were sequenced to 2 million or so read pairs (survey) or about 4.5-6 million (deep). The table came from immunoSEQ multiplex PCR; TCRdb's copy has only in-frame clones and leaves some out. The sample lists 54,000 or so clones, around four fifths occurring once. Time point reported: pre-treatment sample, taken before nivolumab and TIL therapy. This CDR3 region has 16 residues. This specimen consisted of blood, obtained at baseline. The TCR originated in a person aged 25 to 80 with non-small cell lung cancer. This chain joins TRBV21-1 and TRBJ2-2. TRBV21-1 is a pseudogene segment. The CDR3 DNA reads as TGTGCCAGCAGCAAAGATCCGGCACCCCGCACCGGGGAGCTGTTTTTT. Its translation: CASSKDPAPRTGELFF.